This T cell receptor (beta chain) was sequenced for a study of cytomegalovirus exposure and HLA in healthy donors (dated by TCRdb to the late 2010s). About the investigation overall: According to an earlier analysis of a few hundred of the donors, about 170 million T cells yielded 120 million or so unique TCR beta sequences and 276 Gb of sequence data. Of the 300 to 400 genotyped donors, roughly 85% fell in the genetic ancestry cluster associated with self-reported Caucasian donors. A later genetic analysis took genome-wide SNP genotypes for about 60% of the roughly 670 donors and used that subset as a discovery cohort. Donor age, sex, ethnicity and CMV serostatus were compiled together with the repertoire data. To predict cytomegalovirus infection status, the study combined high-throughput TCR immunosequencing, statistical association of individual TCRs with disease status, and machine learning. An earlier analysis of approximately 630 of the donors applied high-throughput TCR beta sequencing to assess whether each TCR beta V gene segment acted as functional or pseudogenic. Every repertoire in the discovery cohort had been generated on one and the same sequencing platform. Roughly five DR-DQ haplotypes were handled as single units for association and clustering because linkage in the cohort was strong. The study aimed to test whether cataloging public T cell receptors could reveal signatures of past pathogen exposure. An early release covering around 630 HLA-typed donors comprised roughly 300 gigabases of sequencing data and approximately 85 million unique TCR sequences. To study patterns of TCR occurrence, a later analysis re-analyzed previously published TCR beta repertoires from more than 550 donors and added high-resolution HLA genotyping. Among a few hundred genotyped donors of the cohort, an average of about 240,000 unique TCR beta nucleotide sequences were sequenced per donor, around 20% of them non-productive. Both class I and class II loci were covered by HLA typing, at four-digit resolution. The number of donors typed differed by locus, with 629-630 for A, B, C, DRB1 and DQB1, approximately 500 for DQA1, nearly 610 for DPA1, and approximately 470 for DPB1. Using immunosequencing, the study profiled T cell repertoires from approximately 700 subjects and related those repertoires to cytomegalovirus serostatus. In addition to the first cohort of approximately 650 subjects, a separate validation cohort of approximately 130 different subjects was used. Rather than drawing on any new phenotypic data, the later analysis identified candidate immune exposures from TCR beta sequences and the way those sequences occurred across donors. What the research found in general, with its limitations: Specific HLA alleles were associated with 15,000 to 20,000 TCR beta sequences at a false discovery rate of 0.05 in a later analysis. Some IMGT-functional V segments, including TRBV6-2 and TRBV6-3, could not be distinguished by the 87-base-pair reads and were therefore excluded. In the study, about 150 TCR beta chains were listed as associated with cytomegalovirus. The authors suggested that the approach could potentially be extended to other disease states and immunological phenotypes. A later genetic analysis associated a missense DCLRE1C variant with V-gene and J-gene trimming of TCR beta chains, and an independent cohort replicated the association. In a later analysis, several top co-occurrence clusters were reported to appear linked to parvovirus B19, influenza, CMV and Epstein-Barr virus. According to a later genetic analysis, donors in an Asian-associated ancestry cluster had fewer N-insertions in productive TCRs than the approximately 630-donor mean. Sequencing depth was assumed to be roughly uniform across donors in the presence/absence analyses, though that assumption may not hold. The earlier analysis of about 600 of the donors excluded roughly 17 rarely observed V segments, including chromosome 9 orphons, because counts were too low. In an earlier analysis of 500 to 650 of the donors, most TCR beta V segments appeared in productive rearrangements about 90% or about 30% of the time, broadly matching IMGT annotations. The cohort was sequenced for TCR beta chains only, and without alpha or paired-chain data the features that could be detected were limited. The sequencing pipeline was judged likely to have produced a cluster of highly shared sequence variants as a technical artifact. Cytomegalovirus status was reported to be diagnosed by the classifier with high specificity and sensitivity in both the original and validation cohorts. When HLA alleles, especially DR and DQ, strongly co-occurred, TCR associations were difficult to assign to individual alleles. A later analysis found that TCR association rates varied across HLA loci, with DRB1 alleles showing the most associated TCRs and HLA-C alleles the fewest. Because HLA typing was missing for some donors at each locus, association tests included only the typed subset. A later analysis found that most CMV-associated TCR beta chains appeared HLA-restricted, with HLA associations seemingly driven largely by CMV exposure. Across donors, most TCR sequences were observed very rarely, whereas some public TCRs were present in many individuals. A further reported finding was that TCR beta sequences accurately predicted the HLA-A and HLA-B alleles for most subjects in the first cohort. Correlated functional status among segregating V segments might reflect linkage disequilibrium, but an unknown experimental factor could not be ruled out. The only immune exposure information available for the cohort was CMV serostatus. In vitro tests confirmed that a few of the cytomegalovirus-associated TCR beta chains recognize cytomegalovirus antigens. A later analysis found that HLA-associated TCR beta chains were more clonally expanded and had lower generation probabilities than equally common non-associated chains.

In the case of this clone: The antigen it recognizes is unknown. It has no much larger one-base neighbor in the sample; base qualities were not kept.

The method behind the library was the immunoSEQ multiplex PCR assay. For the multiplex PCR, a mixture combining 60 forward primers for TCR Vbeta segments and 13 reverse primers for TCR Jbeta segments was used. A multiplex PCR assay on genomic DNA amplified the CDR3 region of rearranged TCR beta genes. The Illumina HiSeq System was used to sequence the amplified TCR beta libraries as 87-base-pair reads. Per the original workflow: A later analysis tallied roughly 76 million unique TCR beta chains across the approximately 670 repertoires, and some 12 million of those chains were shared by two or more donors. Raw reads were error-corrected and collapsed into unique sequences with a nearest-neighbor algorithm that merged closely related sequences to remove PCR and sequencing errors. To assign V, D and J gene segments, CDR3 sequences were aligned to IMGT reference sequences. For a sequence to be retained, at least a six-nucleotide match to both a V gene segment and a J gene segment was required. Rearrangements were classified as productive when the CDR3 lacked stop codons and remained in frame with V and J, and all other rearrangements were classified as non-productive. CDR3 was defined by IMGT convention, running from the second conserved V-encoded cysteine to the conserved J-encoded phenylalanine. The earlier analysis of around 640 of the donors excluded sequences that lacked an unambiguous match to a single V gene segment. An earlier analysis of several hundred of the donors called V segments functional above 56.7% productive rearrangements and segregating when the between-donor standard deviation exceeded 5%. A statistical classification framework was built for diagnosing cytomegalovirus status from the catalog of TCR beta chain sequences. A later analysis assigned V and J genes by comparing TCR nucleotide sequences with IMGT/GENE-DB human TR gene sequences. A later analysis assigned CDR3 sequences and most-parsimonious VDJ recombination scenarios with the TCRdist pipeline. In a later analysis, each TCR beta chain was defined by its CDR3 amino acid sequence together with its V-gene family, and reads lacking a unique V-gene family were excluded. A later analysis removed 500 to 650 highly shared, low-generation-probability nucleotide sequences to deal with suspected cross-contamination and a sequencing artifact. For each public chain, a later analysis derived a clonal expansion index from normalized ranks of inferred template counts within each repertoire. Generation probabilities in a later analysis came from a VDJ recombination model fitted to out-of-frame rearrangements, and those results were checked against IGoR. In a later analysis, TCR-TCR, TCR-HLA and TCR-CMV co-occurrence was scored with hypergeometric tests, and a repertoire-size bias correction was applied to TCR pairs. False discovery rates were estimated in a later analysis by permuting HLA or CMV assignments 20 times. In a later analysis, co-occurring TCRs were grouped using DBSCAN, with TCRdist sequence similarity added in when clustering inside HLA-allele-positive subsets. For co-occurrence clustering, repertoires with fewer than 30,000 or more than 120,000 public chains were excluded, along with five repertoires with anomalous nucleotide sharing. In TCRdb, the immuneACCESS table is reduced to in-frame sequences with V and J assigned. These tables do not hold every clone; where another copy was compared, an unresolved V gene accounts for under half, and the others remain unexplained. V, J and clone size were drawn from that table, and D and trimming were deduced from the DNA. The sample has nearly 100,000 clones on record, around 69% of them singletons. 19% of the sample lies in the top ten.

The cohort comprised some 680 healthy bone marrow donors. At the time of sampling, every cohort member was nominally healthy, though immune exposures that went unrecorded were likely present. The donor was CMV seropositive and was included in the group of 270 or so seropositive cohort members. Every donor gave a peripheral blood sample, and the peripheral blood mononuclear cells from that sample were used for TCR beta sequencing. Genomic DNA was extracted from the blood cell samples with the Qiagen DNeasy Blood Extraction Kit. The germline V gene encodes CDR1 SGDLS and CDR2 YYNGEE. From V the trimming removes 0 bases and from J it removes 1 base, while the gene matches leave 4 bases of the junction unaccounted for. The CDR3 measures 16 amino acids from cysteine to phenylalanine. Of all the DNA, just the CDR3 is kept, 48 bases in frame from base 1.

This receptor was obtained from a woman aged 60-70 years in good health and CMV-seropositive. The rearrangement joined TRBV9 to TRBJ2-3; 8 bases in the middle match TRBD2. Specimen: PBMCs. For the CDR3, the sequence is CASSVAAGGRTDTQYF. In nucleotide form, the sequence is TGTGCCAGCAGCGTAGCGGCGGGAGGCCGCACAGATACGCAGTATTTT.